The 16 T cell receptor beta chains in this list originate from one sample, sequenced in a study of T cells after yellow fever vaccination. MiXCR, applied by TCRdb to the 5' RACE reads, yields one record per CDR3 protein. The sample holds about 74,000 distinct CDR3 sequences; more than 5.5% are singletons and the top ten take roughly a third. This specimen consisted of CD8+ T cells sorted from PBMCs, obtained 5 days after the first yellow fever vaccination. The receptor set was obtained from a man aged 18 to 30 who received the YFV17D yellow fever vaccine.

This clonotype was found a few times. The genes are TRBV7-6 and TRBJ1-4; no clear D. Germline V lookup: CDR1 SGHVS, CDR2 FNYEAQ. CDR3 length: 11 amino acids. Trimming shortened V by 1 base and J by 13 bases, and 7 bases separated the two germline ends. CDR3 coding DNA: TGTGCCAGCAGCTTAGACTACACACTGTTTTTT. Its protein is CASSLDYTLFF.

This clonotype has more than one count but fewer than ten. The chain carries TRBV5-4 and TRBJ1-4; 8 nucleotides match TRBD1. Germline assignment: CDR1 SGHNT and CDR2 YYREEE (reference sequence). This CDR3 is built from 16 residues. Trimming took 0 bases from V and 8 from J; bases not matched to a gene: 9. Here the CDR3 reads CASSLERQGAGEKLFF. The DNA for the CDR3 is TGTGCCAGCAGCTTGGAGCGTCAGGGGGCTGGGGAAAAACTGTTTTTT.

This clonotype has only a few counts. This CDR3 is CASSQGGAGTDNSPLHF. As DNA, the CDR3 is TGCGCCAGCAGCCAAGGTGGGGCCGGGACCGATAATTCACCCCTCCACTTT. This chain joins TRBV4-3 and TRBJ1-6; perhaps TRBD1 as D (5 bases). The V end was cut by 1 base, the J end by 5 bases, with 15 bases between. The CDR3 extends over 17 amino acids. Germline V gene sequence: CDR1 LGHNA, CDR2 YSLEER.

In its sample, this clonotype was seen many times. The chain recombines TRBV11-2 with TRBJ2-3; D remains unclear. The germline V gene has CDR1 SGHAT and CDR2 FQNNGV. The V gene lost 0 bases and the J gene lost 5 bases, with 15 bases spanning the gap. The CDR3 sequence is 16 residues long. CDR3 nucleotides: TGTGCCAGCAGCTTAGATCACCCTACCAATGGAGATACGCAGTATTTT. Translation: CASSLDHPTNGDTQYF.

V and J are TRBV9 and TRBJ2-5; 12 bases are shared with TRBD2. The ends lost 1 base at V and 3 bases at J; junction bases unmatched: 1. This CDR3 region has 15 residues. Looked up from germline, CDR1 is SGDLS and CDR2 is YYNGEE. The CDR3 DNA reads TGTGCCAGCAGCGTATGGACTAGCGGGGAAGAGACCCAGTACTTC. Protein: CASSVWTSGEETQYF.

The CDR3 loop is CASSQEVGGSNQETQYF. The CDR3 DNA sequence: TGCGCCAGCAGCCAAGAGGTGGGGGGAAGTAACCAAGAGACCCAGTACTTC. V and J are TRBV4-3 and TRBJ2-5; possibly TRBD2 for D (6 bases). There are 17 residues in the CDR3. Per germline, CDR1 LGHNA and CDR2 YSLEER. The germline V and J ends were trimmed by 0 bases and 0 bases, with 14 bases remaining between them.

This clonotype was counted at least ten times. This sequence joins TRBV5-1 and TRBJ1-6; D gene unclear. Between the trimmed V and J ends, which lost 2 bases and 9 bases, there was a span of 12 bases. The CDR3 is 14 amino acids. CDR1 and CDR2 from the germline V gene are SGHRS and YFSETQ. The CDR3 spells CASSFRLETSPLHF. The CDR3 DNA reads as TGCGCCAGCAGCTTTCGTCTGGAGACTTCACCCCTCCACTTT.

There are many counts of this clonotype. The chain links TRBV5-5 to TRBJ2-1, with TRBD2 matching over 7 bases. The CDR3 runs to 15 residues. The V gene end was trimmed by 3 bases and the J gene end by 2 bases; junction bases not matched to a gene: 5. Looked up from germline, CDR1 is SGHKS and CDR2 is YYEKEE (reference sequence). CDR3 amino acids: CASSWDYGPYNEQFF. In DNA, the CDR3 is TGTGCCAGCAGCTGGGACTACGGGCCCTACAATGAGCAGTTCTTC.

This chain joins TRBV5-1 and TRBJ1-1; no definite D call. V dropped 2 bases and J dropped 5 bases, with 16 bases sitting between them. Germline CDR1 SGHRS, CDR2 YFSETQ. There are 15 residues in the CDR3. The CDR3 region is CASSLPDGDGTEAFF. DNA for the CDR3: TGCGCCAGCAGCTTACCGGACGGAGACGGGACTGAAGCTTTCTTT. Using reference TRBV5-1 and TRBJ1-1 for the parts outside the CDR3, the full variable domain is KAGVTQTPRYLIKTRGQQVTLSCSPISGHRSVSWYQQTPGQGLQFLFEYFSETQRNKGNFPGRFSGRQFSNSRSEMNVSTLELGDSALYLCASSLPDGDGTEAFFGQGTRLTVV.

About this clonotype itself: A much larger clone is a single base away; this may be a read error. V gene TRBV20-1 combines with J gene TRBJ1-1, with D possibly being TRBD1 (6 bases). There are 15 residues in the CDR3. V shed 5 bases and J shed 5 bases, with 21 bases lying between them. Per the germline V gene, CDR1 is DFQATT and CDR2 is SNEGSKA (reference sequence). CDR3 in DNA: TGCAGTGCTTGGTCCTCGGGACACCCGAAAACTGAAGCTTTCTTT. This encodes CSAWSSGHPKTEAFF.

The rearrangement joins TRBV9 to TRBJ2-7; no clear D gene. V lost 0 bases and J lost 3, with 19 bases in between. This CDR3 comprises 17 residues. The germline V gene has CDR1 SGDLS and CDR2 YYNGEE. The CDR3 is CASSVGNTEFAFYEQYF. CDR3 coding DNA: TGTGCCAGCAGCGTAGGAAACACCGAATTTGCTTTCTACGAGCAGTACTTC. The full variable domain, with the rest looked up from reference TRBV9 and TRBJ2-7, is DSGVTQTPKHLITATGQRVTLRCSPRSGDLSVYWYQQSLDQGLQFLIQYYNGEERAKGNILERFSAQQFPDLHSELNLSSLELGDSALYFCASSVGNTEFAFYEQYFGPGTRLTVT.

This clonotype was detected ten times or more. The V and J genes are TRBV23-1 and TRBJ2-5; D is undetermined. Being an ORF, TRBV23-1 has a function that is uncertain. Trimming stripped 0 bases from V and 5 bases from J, with 16 bases between. The CDR3 consists of 16 residues. The CDR3 spells CASSQSRARGLETQYF. Written as DNA, the CDR3 is TGCGCCAGCAGTCAATCTCGGGCACGAGGATTGGAGACCCAGTACTTC.

The sample holds many counts of this clonotype. The CDR3: CASSPTSGGPQETQYF. CDR3 DNA sequence: TGCGCCAGCAGCCCGACTAGCGGGGGCCCCCAAGAGACCCAGTACTTC. The chain has TRBV5-1 and TRBJ2-5, with TRBD2 matching 12 bases. CDR3 size: 16 residues. The ends lost 4 bases at V and 1 base at J; junction bases unmatched: 5. The V gene's germline CDR1 is SGHRS and CDR2 YFSETQ.

The sample holds many counts of this clonotype. The chain employs TRBV7-2 and TRBJ2-7; 11 nucleotides match TRBD2. Per germline, CDR1 SGHTA and CDR2 FQGNSA. Losses at the gene ends were 2 bases for V and 2 bases for J; bases not matched to a gene: 8. The CDR3 is made up of 17 amino acids. CDR3 DNA: TGTGCCAGCAGCTTACAGGAAACACTAGCGGGGGCCTACGAGCAGTACTTC. Translating gives CASSLQETLAGAYEQYF.

The genes are TRBV20-1 and TRBJ2-1, with D perhaps matching TRBD1 or TRBD2 (6 bases each). Trimming left V 1 base short and J 1 base short, with 23 bases between. The germline V gene has CDR1 DFQATT and CDR2 SNEGSKA (reference sequence). This CDR3 region has 19 residues. CDR3 protein: CSARGGSSVGAFSYNEQFF. As DNA, the CDR3 is TGCAGTGCTAGAGGAGGTTCTAGCGTGGGGGCTTTTTCCTACAATGAGCAGTTCTTC.

Comment on this clonotype: This sequence may be a read error, since a much larger clone differs from it by one base. This chain links TRBV12-3 or TRBV12-4 with TRBJ2-5, with D unclear. V was pared by 8 bases and J by 6 bases, with 7 bases between. The CDR3 runs to 10 residues. In nucleotides, the CDR3 is TGTGCCAGCGCTGCGAAGACCCAGTACTTC. Translation: CASAAKTQYF.